The following is a TCR beta chain sequence with its context. Its antigen is not known. Sequencing was performed with immunoSEQ multiplex PCR; in TCRdb, only in-frame clones are kept and a portion is missing. The data show tens of thousands of clones, more than 25% seen once. The data are from a study of sequential checkpoint blockade in melanoma. Study-level information: After both sequences, patients received maintenance nivolumab. 90 to 95 pretreatment tumor DNA samples were TCRβ immunosequenced. Study conclusions and caveats: Patients with week-13 increases in T-cell fraction and clonality benefited about 30 times more often.

This sample's treatment: randomized to nivolumab then ipilimumab (arm A) or the reverse (arm B). J lost 3 bases, V lost 3 bases, and 7 bases had no gene match. There are 15 residues in the CDR3. Germline V gene data show CDR1 as LNHDA and CDR2 as SQIVND (reference sequence). V usage is TRBV19 and J usage is TRBJ2-7; 8 bases are a match to TRBD1. Sample: tumor tissue (inferred from file names), taken from a patient given nivolumab and ipilimumab in sequence. This TCR was sampled from a human donor with melanoma. The CDR3 spells CASSIFGQGSYEQYF. The CDR3 nucleotides read TGTGCCAGTAGTATCTTCGGACAGGGCAGCTACGAGCAGTACTTC. Drawing the rest from reference TRBV19 and TRBJ2-7, the complete variable domain is DGGITQSPKYLFRKEGQNVTLSCEQNLNHDAMYWYRQDPGQGLRLIYYSQIVNDFQKGDIAEGYSVSREKKESFPLTVTSAQKNPTAFYLCASSIFGQGSYEQYFGPGTRLTVT.